One T cell receptor (beta chain) is described in this entry. At one of its ends the junction is not consistent with the germline gene, which may arise from a read error. The CDR3 is 13 amino acids. Germline CDR1 SGHTA, CDR2 FQGNSA. TCRdb's copy holds only in-frame clones and misses some; the assay was immunoSEQ multiplex PCR. This table has 950,000 to 1,300,000 clones, about 77% appearing once. This entry comes from a study of shared clonotypes between healthy human individuals. The sequence was obtained from a man aged 18 to 30 in good health. Sequencing was done on a sample of memory CD4+ T cells sorted from blood. Subset meaning: CD45RA-negative fraction. The chain carries TRBV7-2 and TRBJ2-3, with 7 bases lining up with TRBD2. The CDR3 DNA follows: TGTGCCAGCGCGCCCGGGAGGCCGCCGCTTGGGAAATTT. The encoded protein is CASAPGRPPLGKF.